This entry lists 30 T cell receptor beta chains sequenced from one sample in a study of graft-versus-host responses after intestinal transplantation. No antigen has been identified for these receptors. Method: immunoSEQ multiplex PCR; TCRdb's copy keeps in-frame clones and lacks some. Among fewer than 150,000 clones, around nine tenths were seen once, and the ten largest hold over 0.15%. This sample comprised unstimulated CD4+ T cells sorted from spleen or lymph node cells, obtained before intestinal transplant. Receptors were obtained from a human donor who received an intestinal transplant.

Comments on this clone: Other nucleotide sequences in the sample specify the same CDR3. This chain uses TRBV27 with TRBJ1-2; a possible D gene is TRBD1 (5 bases). The germline V gene encodes CDR1 MNHEY and CDR2 SMNVEV (reference sequence). The CDR3 contains 13 residues. V lost 2 bases and J 2 bases, leaving 6 bases between the germline ends. The CDR3 region is CASSLRGNYGYTF. CDR3 in DNA: TGTGCCAGCAGTTTAAGGGGAAACTATGGCTACACCTTC.

The chain is built from TRBV5-5 and TRBJ2-7, with D possibly matching TRBD1 (5 bases). Germline loops: CDR1 SGHKS, CDR2 YYEKEE (reference sequence). This CDR3 region has 12 residues. V was pared by 4 bases and J by 4 bases, with 9 bases between. The CDR3, as DNA: TGTGCCAGCAGCCGCGCAGGGTACGAGCAGTACTTC. Translated, it gives CASSRAGYEQYF.

V gene TRBV27 combines with J gene TRBJ2-4; a possible D gene is TRBD1 (6 bases). Germline CDR1 is MNHEY and CDR2 is SMNVEV (reference sequence). V shed 10 bases and J shed 2 bases, with 12 bases lying between them. This CDR3 region has 13 residues. This CDR3 is CAIRGLTKNIQYF. CDR3 in DNA: TGTGCCATCAGGGGCCTCACCAAAAACATTCAGTACTTC.

This chain connects TRBV6-5 to TRBJ1-1, with TRBD1 as a possible D gene (5 bases). The germline CDR1 and CDR2 sequences are MNHEY and SVGAGI. Trimming left V 2 bases short and J 0 bases short, with 10 bases between. CDR3 size: 15 residues. The CDR3 loop reads CASSYGGHMNTEAFF. In DNA form, the CDR3 reads TGTGCCAGCAGTTACGGAGGACACATGAACACTGAAGCTTTCTTT.

The chain combines TRBV7-9 with TRBJ2-7; D perhaps matches TRBD1 (6 bases). Germline V gene lookup returns CDR1 SEHNR and CDR2 FQNEAQ (reference sequence). The CDR3 consists of 15 residues. The V gene lost 1 base and the J gene lost 4 bases, with 14 bases spanning the gap. CDR3 region: CASSLDRAPFYEQYF. CDR3 DNA sequence: TGTGCCAGCAGCTTAGACAGGGCCCCCTTTTACGAGCAGTACTTC. Looking up the rest from reference TRBV7-9 and TRBJ2-7 gives the full variable domain: DTGVSQNPRHKITKRGQNVTFRCDPISEHNRLYWYRQTLGQGPEFLTYFQNEAQLEKSRLLSDRFSAERPKGSFSTLEIQRTEQGDSAMYLCASSLDRAPFYEQYFGPGTRLTVT.

The V call is TRBV9, the J call TRBJ1-2; 7 bases fit TRBD1. From germline, CDR1 is SGDLS and CDR2 YYNGEE. The CDR3 loop spans 13 amino acids. With 0 bases clipped from V and 8 bases from J, the junction kept 4 bases outside the gene matches. The CDR3 loop is CASSVVTGEGYTF. The CDR3 DNA follows: TGTGCCAGCAGCGTAGTAACAGGGGAGGGCTACACCTTC.

The V gene is TRBV10-1, the J gene TRBJ2-7; D unresolved. This CDR3 has 14 amino acids. Germline CDR1 is WNHNN and CDR2 is SYGVQD (reference sequence). Trimming took 0 bases from V and 2 from J, leaving 8 bases between them. As DNA, the CDR3 is TGCGCCAGCAGTGAGTCTTGGCAGACCTACGAGCAGTACTTC. Translated: CASSESWQTYEQYF.

DNA of the CDR3: TGTGCCAGCACCCCGGGACTCTTAAATTCACCCCTCCACTTT. Its protein product is CASTPGLLNSPLHF. V and J are TRBV5-4 and TRBJ1-6; weak D call: TRBD1 (5 bases). Germline V gene lookup returns CDR1 SGHNT and CDR2 YYREEE (reference sequence). This CDR3 is 14 amino acids long. V lost 6 bases, J lost 7 bases, and 14 bases lay in between. The full variable domain, its missing parts supplied by reference TRBV5-4 and TRBJ1-6, is ETGVTQSPTHLIKTRGQQVTLRCSSQSGHNTVSWYQQALGQGPQFIFQYYREEENGRGNFPPRFSGLQFPNYSSELNVNALELDDSALYLCASTPGLLNSPLHFGNGTRLTVT.

CDR3 bases: TGTGCCTGGGGACGGGGCATGTTTAGCAATCAGCCCCAGCATTTT. Protein sequence: CAWGRGMFSNQPQHF. The chain uses TRBV30 and TRBJ1-5, with D possibly matching TRBD1 (5 bases). Germline assignment: CDR1 GTSNPN and CDR2 SVGIG (reference sequence). This CDR3 region has 15 residues. V lost 5 bases and J lost 0, with 14 bases in between.

The chain combines TRBV9 with TRBJ2-2; 9 bases fit TRBD2. The CDR3 length is 16 residues. Germline-derived CDR1 and CDR2 are SGDLS and YYNGEE. V lost 4 bases and J lost 1; bases outside the gene matches: 5. The CDR3 protein is CASSISTSGNTGELFF. As DNA, the CDR3 is TGTGCCAGCAGCATTTCGACTAGCGGGAACACCGGGGAGCTGTTTTTT.

The V gene is TRBV4-2, the J gene TRBJ1-2; D gene unclear. The CDR3 runs to 13 residues. Germline CDR1 LGHNA, CDR2 YNFKEQ. The germline V and J ends were trimmed by 0 bases and 7 bases, with 9 bases remaining between them. The CDR3 bases are TGTGCCAGCAGCCAAGATCGGTCGGGTGGCTACACCTTC. Translation: CASSQDRSGGYTF.

The J gene is TRBJ1-2, the V gene TRBV6-6; 8 bases fit TRBD1. The CDR3 is made up of 14 amino acids. Germline CDR1 MNHNY, CDR2 SVGAGI (reference sequence). Losses at the gene ends were 4 bases for V and 6 bases for J; bases not matched to a gene: 7. CDR3 sequence (DNA): TGTGCCAGCAGTTTTCCAGGACAGGGCGATGGCTACACCTTC. It yields the protein CASSFPGQGDGYTF.

This chain uses TRBV4-1 with TRBJ2-7, with D unclear. V shed 1 base and J shed 3 bases, with 10 bases lying between them. The CDR3 has 14 amino acids. CDR1 is MGHRA, CDR2 YSYEKL, per germline. Written as DNA, the CDR3 is TGCGCCAGCAGCCAAGGAGAGGCGGACTACGAGCAGTACTTC. Its translation is CASSQGEADYEQYF.

This chain joins TRBV4-1 and TRBJ2-1; D perhaps matches TRBD2 (5 bases). V was trimmed by 1 base and J by 0 bases, leaving 13 bases between them. This CDR3 comprises 17 residues. Germline V gives CDR1 MGHRA, CDR2 YSYEKL. The CDR3 is CASSQALASSSYNEQFF. DNA of the CDR3: TGCGCCAGCAGCCAAGCGCTTGCTAGCAGCTCCTACAATGAGCAGTTCTTC.

The CDR3 region is CAAGDKQFF. CDR3 bases: TGTGCCGCGGGGGACAAGCAGTTCTTC. The genes are TRBV19 and TRBJ2-1; D might be TRBD2 (7 bases). Between the trimmed V and J ends, which lost 11 bases and 11 bases, there was a span of 10 bases. The CDR3 runs to 9 residues. The germline gives CDR1 LNHDA, CDR2 SQIVND (reference sequence). The whole variable domain, filled in from reference TRBV19 and TRBJ2-1, reads DGGITQSPKYLFRKEGQNVTLSCEQNLNHDAMYWYRQDPGQGLRLIYYSQIVNDFQKGDIAEGYSVSREKKESFPLTVTSAQKNPTAFYLCAAGDKQFFGPGTRLTVL.

The chain recombines TRBV15 with TRBJ2-7; D is ambiguous. The CDR3 is made up of 13 amino acids. Looked up from germline, CDR1 is LNHNV and CDR2 is YYDKDF (reference sequence). The V end lost 0 bases, the J end lost 2 bases, and 5 bases lay between the germline ends. CDR3 residues: CATSRDTPYEQYF. CDR3 sequence (DNA): TGTGCCACCAGCAGAGATACGCCCTACGAGCAGTACTTC.

This clone appeared a few times. This chain uses TRBV11-2 with TRBJ2-1; D gene unclear. Germline V lookup: CDR1 SGHAT, CDR2 FQNNGV. The CDR3 covers 12 residues. V was trimmed by 1 base and J by 9 bases, leaving 7 bases between them. The CDR3 region is CASSLGAGEQFF. CDR3 bases: TGTGCCAGCAGCTTAGGGGCAGGTGAGCAGTTCTTC.

Here the CDR3 reads CASSSLRLGQGEAFF. In DNA form, the CDR3 reads TGTGCCAGCAGCTCCCTCCGGTTGGGACAGGGTGAAGCTTTCTTT. The V and J genes are TRBV7-9 and TRBJ1-1; the match to TRBD1 covers 9 bases. The CDR3 covers 15 residues. J was trimmed by 7 bases and V by 4 bases; bases with no gene match: 10. Germline CDR1 and CDR2: SEHNR and FQNEAQ (reference sequence).

The chain combines TRBV5-8 with TRBJ2-7; 8 bases agree with TRBD2. The J call may be mistaken, given a closer DNA end match to TRBJ2-5. This CDR3 has 14 amino acids. Germline CDR1 is SGHTS and CDR2 is YDEGEE. The CDR3 reads CASSYGTRAETQYF. The CDR3 DNA is TGTGCCAGCAGCTACGGGACTAGGGCAGAGACCCAGTACTTC.

This clone was seen a single time. This chain uses TRBV7-2 with TRBJ2-5; TRBD2 matches 8 bases. Germline V lookup: CDR1 SGHTA, CDR2 FQGNSA. Trimming removed 3 bases from V and 2 bases from J; junction bases left unmatched: 5. This CDR3 is built from 15 residues. The chain's CDR3 is CASSFSAGGQETQYF. The CDR3 DNA is TGTGCCAGCAGCTTCTCGGCGGGGGGTCAAGAGACCCAGTACTTC.

The chain employs TRBV7-8 and TRBJ2-2; TRBD1 matches at 8 bases. Per the germline V gene, CDR1 is SGHVS and CDR2 is FQNEAQ. The CDR3 length is 15 residues. The junction had 3 bases not matched to a gene; V was cut back by 3 bases and J by 3 bases. CDR3 in DNA: TGTGCCAGCAGCTTCGGGACAGGACACACCGGGGAGCTGTTTTTT. Protein: CASSFGTGHTGELFF.

This clone came up a few times. The chain employs TRBV15 and TRBJ2-7; no definite D call. CDR1 and CDR2 (germline): LNHNV, YYDKDF (reference sequence). V shed 3 bases and J shed 0 bases, with 12 bases lying between them. This CDR3 is 15 amino acids long. The DNA of the CDR3 is TGTGCCACCAGCAGTGACTTGGCAGCCTCCTACGAGCAGTACTTC. Protein product: CATSSDLAASYEQYF.

This chain links TRBV6-5 with TRBJ1-2; TRBD1 might be the D (5 bases). The CDR3 has 10 amino acids. CDR1 is MNHEY, CDR2 SVGAGI, per germline. The V gene lost 8 bases and the J gene lost 5 bases, with 6 bases spanning the gap. Here the CDR3 reads CASQGYGYTF. The CDR3 DNA reads TGTGCCAGCCAGGGATATGGCTACACCTTC.

The chain couples TRBV27 to TRBJ2-5; D ambiguous. The germline gives CDR1 MNHEY, CDR2 SMNVEV (reference sequence). V was cut by 2 bases and J by 4 bases, with 11 bases left in between. The CDR3 has 14 amino acids. CDR3 bases: TGTGCCAGCAGTTTAAAGGGTATCGGAGAGACCCAGTACTTC. It codes for CASSLKGIGETQYF.

The rearrangement links TRBV4-1 to TRBJ1-6; D possibly corresponds to TRBD1 (5 bases). Trimming left V 1 base short and J 2 bases short, with 15 bases between. The CDR3 extends over 18 amino acids. The germline CDR1 and CDR2 sequences are MGHRA and YSYEKL. The chain's CDR3 is CASSQGRWEGTYNSPLHF. CDR3 nucleotides: TGCGCCAGCAGCCAAGGGAGGTGGGAGGGGACCTATAATTCACCCCTCCACTTT.

V is TRBV18 and J is TRBJ1-5; no reliable D call. Trimming took off 2 bases at V and 0 bases at J, with 11 bases between the two ends. CDR1 KGHSH and CDR2 LQKENI come from the germline V gene. The CDR3 has 16 residues. The chain's CDR3 is CASSPTMTDSNQPQHF. CDR3 coding DNA: TGTGCCAGCTCACCAACGATGACCGATAGCAATCAGCCCCAGCATTTT. The full variable domain, completed using reference TRBV18 and TRBJ1-5, is NAGVMQNPRHLVRRRGQEARLRCSPMKGHSHVYWYRQLPEEGLKFMVYLQKENIIDESGMPKERFSAEFPKEGPSILRIQQVVRGDSAAYFCASSPTMTDSNQPQHFGDGTRLSIL.

This sequence joins TRBV6-5 and TRBJ2-1; possibly TRBD1 for D (6 bases). This CDR3 region has 14 residues. Germline V gene sequence: CDR1 MNHEY, CDR2 SVGAGI. Trimming pared 5 bases from V and 4 bases from J, leaving 12 bases between. CDR3 amino acids: CASSGRQGYNEQFF. As DNA, the CDR3 is TGTGCCAGCAGTGGTCGGCAGGGGTACAATGAGCAGTTCTTC.

The chain recombines TRBV10-1 with TRBJ2-3; D might be TRBD1 or TRBD2, each matching 5 bases. Trimming stripped 2 bases from V and 5 bases from J, with 11 bases between. The CDR3 is 14 amino acids. CDR1 WNHNN and CDR2 SYGVQD come from the germline V gene (reference sequence). The CDR3, as DNA: TGCGCCAGCAGTGAGGGGGACGGCCGAGATACGCAGTATTTT. Its translation: CASSEGDGRDTQYF.

The gene calls are TRBV5-6 and TRBJ1-2; D is possibly TRBD1 (5 bases). CDR3 length: 15 amino acids. Trimming removed 1 base at V and 7 bases at J, with 17 bases between. Per the germline V gene, CDR1 is SGHDT and CDR2 is YYEEEE. This chain's CDR3 is CASSLSLQGVGGYTF. The CDR3 nucleotides are TGTGCCAGCAGCTTGAGTCTCCAGGGAGTCGGTGGCTACACCTTC.

J is TRBJ2-1 and V is TRBV18, with TRBD1 as a possible D gene (5 bases). The V end was cut by 3 bases, the J end by 5 bases, with 17 bases between. This CDR3 region has 16 residues. The germline CDR1 and CDR2 sequences are KGHSH and LQKENI. The CDR3 DNA reads TGTGCCAGCTCACCCCCCAAGGGGAATAGGAACAATGAGCAGTTCTTC. It codes for CASSPPKGNRNNEQFF. The variable domain in full, with the rest retrieved from reference TRBV18 and TRBJ2-1, is NAGVMQNPRHLVRRRGQEARLRCSPMKGHSHVYWYRQLPEEGLKFMVYLQKENIIDESGMPKERFSAEFPKEGPSILRIQQVVRGDSAAYFCASSPPKGNRNNEQFFGPGTRLTVL.